The clone carrying this T cell receptor (beta chain) came up a few times. The antigen remains undetermined. TCR alpha and beta CDR3 regions were amplified from RNA using iRepertoire nested multiplex PCR. TCRdb re-called the multiplex PCR reads through MiXCR, storing one row per CDR3 protein. This table has roughly 100,000 distinct CDR3 sequences, 29% appearing once. This sample was taken from a study of glioma-infiltrating T cells. Findings and caveats of the study: Tissue-blood divergence was below expectation in non-neoplastic patients, above in gliomas. Tissue and blood shared very few CDR3 sequences.

V was clipped by 0 bases and J by 8 bases, with 14 bases between them. This CDR3 has 15 amino acids. The germline V gene has CDR1 SNHLY and CDR2 FYNNEI. The TCR comes from a human donor with low-grade glioma or glioblastoma, undergoing nonglioma brain surgery, or in good health (not recorded which). This sequence joins TRBV2 and TRBJ1-3; possible D gene TRBD1, 5 bases. The material sequenced was glioma tissue, nonneoplastic brain tissue, or PBMCs (not recorded which). The CDR3: CASSEALSGGYTIYF. The CDR3 DNA is TGTGCCAGCAGTGAAGCGCTTTCGGGGGGATACACCATATATTTT. The variable domain in full, with the rest retrieved from reference TRBV2 and TRBJ1-3, is EPEVTQTPSHQVTQMGQEVILRCVPISNHLYFYWYRQILGQKVEFLVSFYNNEISEKSEIFDDQFSVERPDGSNFTLKIRSTKLEDSAMYFCASSEALSGGYTIYFGEGSWLTVV.